This TCR beta chain was documented in a study of blood T cells in healthy people across ages. For the study at large: Template switching picked up about one barcoded beta molecule for each two T cells. Whole-study findings and limits: The study found TCR beta diversity correlated strongly with naive T cell percentage. The study found more naive CD4+ cells and higher diversity in long-lived than aged donors.

Of note for this clonotype: Its antigen is not known. A read error is possible here, since a much larger clone lies one base away.

Primers used in a second PCR of roughly 7 to 12 cycles were a sample-barcoded 5' primer and a J-beta primer mix. TCRdb re-called the 5' RACE reads through MiXCR, storing one row per CDR3 protein. The table lists about 1 million distinct CDR3 sequences, around 43% of them singletons. The CDR3 has 14 residues. The source material was blood. The V call is TRBV12-3 or TRBV12-4, the J call TRBJ2-1; D is uncertain. The sequence came from a woman aged 60 to 75 in good health. Written as DNA, the CDR3 is TGTGCCGGCAGTTTTGGTGGGTCTTACAATGAGCAGTTCTTC. Residues: CAGSFGGSYNEQFF.